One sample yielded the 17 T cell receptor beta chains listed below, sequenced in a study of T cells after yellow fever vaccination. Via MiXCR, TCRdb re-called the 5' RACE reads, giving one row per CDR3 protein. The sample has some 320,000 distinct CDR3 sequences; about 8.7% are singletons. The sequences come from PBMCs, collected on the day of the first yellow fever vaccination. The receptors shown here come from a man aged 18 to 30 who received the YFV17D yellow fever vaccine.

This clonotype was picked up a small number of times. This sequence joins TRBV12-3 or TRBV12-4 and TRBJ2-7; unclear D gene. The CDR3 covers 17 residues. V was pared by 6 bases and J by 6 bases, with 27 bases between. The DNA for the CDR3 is TGTGCCAGCAGCTCAGGCCGGGCTGGGCCCCCGAGCGCCGAGCAGTACTTC. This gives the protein CASSSGRAGPPSAEQYF.

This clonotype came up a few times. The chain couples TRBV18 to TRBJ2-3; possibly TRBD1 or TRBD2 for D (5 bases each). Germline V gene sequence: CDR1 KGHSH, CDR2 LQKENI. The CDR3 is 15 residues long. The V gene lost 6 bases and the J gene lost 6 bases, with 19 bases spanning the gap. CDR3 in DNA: TGTGCCAGCTCCGGGGCACGAGGGGCGCGGGATACGCAGTATTTT. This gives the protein CASSGARGARDTQYF.

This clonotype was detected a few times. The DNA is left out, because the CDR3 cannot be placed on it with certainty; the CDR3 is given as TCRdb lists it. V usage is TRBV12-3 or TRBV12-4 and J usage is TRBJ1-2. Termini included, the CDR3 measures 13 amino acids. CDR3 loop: CASSWGPGTVPTF.

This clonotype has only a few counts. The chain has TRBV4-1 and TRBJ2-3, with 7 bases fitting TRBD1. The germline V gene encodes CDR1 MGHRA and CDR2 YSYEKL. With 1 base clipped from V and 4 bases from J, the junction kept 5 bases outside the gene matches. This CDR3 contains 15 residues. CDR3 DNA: TGCGCCAGCAGCCAAGCAATCCAGGGGGCAGATACGCAGTATTTT. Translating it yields CASSQAIQGADTQYF.

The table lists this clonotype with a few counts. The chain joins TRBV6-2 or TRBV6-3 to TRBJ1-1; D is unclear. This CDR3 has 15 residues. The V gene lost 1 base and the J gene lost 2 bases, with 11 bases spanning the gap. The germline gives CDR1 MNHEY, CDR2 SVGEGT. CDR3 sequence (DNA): TGTGCCAGCAGTTACTGGAGGGCAGTTAACACTGAAGCTTTCTTT. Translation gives CASSYWRAVNTEAFF.

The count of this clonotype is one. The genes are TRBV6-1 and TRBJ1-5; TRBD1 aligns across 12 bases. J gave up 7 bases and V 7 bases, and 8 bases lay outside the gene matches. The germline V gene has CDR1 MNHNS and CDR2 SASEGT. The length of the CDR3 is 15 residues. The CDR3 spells CASIITGQGAQPQHF. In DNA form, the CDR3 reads TGTGCCAGCATAATAACGGGACAGGGGGCCCAGCCCCAGCATTTT.

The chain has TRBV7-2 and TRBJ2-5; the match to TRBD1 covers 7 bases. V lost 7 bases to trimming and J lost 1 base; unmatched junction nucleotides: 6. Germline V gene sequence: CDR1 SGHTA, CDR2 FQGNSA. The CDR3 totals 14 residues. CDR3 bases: TGTGCCAGCAACTCGCCAGGGGGCCAAGAGACCCAGTACTTC. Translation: CASNSPGGQETQYF.

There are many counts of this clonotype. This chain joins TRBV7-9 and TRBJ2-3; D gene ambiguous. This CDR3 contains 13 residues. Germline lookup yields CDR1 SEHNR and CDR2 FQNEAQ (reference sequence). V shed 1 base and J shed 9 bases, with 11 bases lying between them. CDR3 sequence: CASSLEGAGTQYF. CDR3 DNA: TGTGCCAGCAGCTTAGAGGGTGCCGGGACGCAGTATTTT.

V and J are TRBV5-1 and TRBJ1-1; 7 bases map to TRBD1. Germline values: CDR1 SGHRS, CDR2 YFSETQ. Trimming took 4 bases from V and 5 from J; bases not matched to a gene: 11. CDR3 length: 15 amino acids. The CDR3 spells CASSADRVGFTEAFF. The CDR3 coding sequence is TGCGCCAGCAGCGCTGACAGGGTCGGGTTTACTGAAGCTTTCTTT.

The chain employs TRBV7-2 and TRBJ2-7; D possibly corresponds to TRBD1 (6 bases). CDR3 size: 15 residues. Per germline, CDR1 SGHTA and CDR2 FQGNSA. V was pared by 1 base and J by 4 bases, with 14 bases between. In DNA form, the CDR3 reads TGTGCCAGCAGCTTAGGGGTCGCCAGGGGTTACGAGCAGTACGTC. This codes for CASSLGVARGYEQYV.

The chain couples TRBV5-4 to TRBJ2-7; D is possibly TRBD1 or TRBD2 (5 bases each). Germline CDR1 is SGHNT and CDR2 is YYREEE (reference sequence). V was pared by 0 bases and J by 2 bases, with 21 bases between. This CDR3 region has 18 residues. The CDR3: CASSLAAFRGDRAYEQYF. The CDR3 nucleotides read TGTGCCAGCAGCTTGGCGGCCTTTCGGGGCGACAGAGCCTACGAGCAGTACTTC.

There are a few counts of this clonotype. This chain's CDR3 is CASMKGRSSYNEQFF. CDR3 nucleotides: TGCGCCAGCATGAAGGGACGGAGCTCCTACAATGAGCAGTTCTTC. The V call is TRBV5-1, the J call TRBJ2-1; D tentatively fits TRBD1 or TRBD2 (5 bases each). Trimming took off 6 bases at V and 0 bases at J, with 13 bases between the two ends. This CDR3 has 15 amino acids. CDR1 is SGHRS and CDR2 is YFSETQ in the germline V gene.

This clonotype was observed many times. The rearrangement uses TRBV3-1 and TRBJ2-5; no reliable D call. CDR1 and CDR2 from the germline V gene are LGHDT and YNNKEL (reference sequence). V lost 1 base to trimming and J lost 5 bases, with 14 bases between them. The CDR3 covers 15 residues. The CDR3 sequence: CASSQGEVAVETQYF. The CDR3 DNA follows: TGTGCCAGCAGCCAAGGAGAGGTAGCCGTCGAGACCCAGTACTTC.

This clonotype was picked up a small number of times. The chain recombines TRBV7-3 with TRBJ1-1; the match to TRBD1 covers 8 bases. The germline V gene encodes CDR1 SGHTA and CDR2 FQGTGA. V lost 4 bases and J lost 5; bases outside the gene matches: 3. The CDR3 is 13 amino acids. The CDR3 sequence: CASSSRGQTEAFF. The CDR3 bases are TGTGCCAGCAGCTCCAGGGGGCAAACTGAAGCTTTCTTT.

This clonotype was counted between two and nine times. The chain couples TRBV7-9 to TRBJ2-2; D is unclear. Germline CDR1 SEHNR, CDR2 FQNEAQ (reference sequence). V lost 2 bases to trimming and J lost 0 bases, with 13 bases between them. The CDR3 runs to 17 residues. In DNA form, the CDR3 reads TGTGCCAGCAGCTTAAACAGCGACCGAGCGAACACCGGGGAGCTGTTTTTT. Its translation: CASSLNSDRANTGELFF.

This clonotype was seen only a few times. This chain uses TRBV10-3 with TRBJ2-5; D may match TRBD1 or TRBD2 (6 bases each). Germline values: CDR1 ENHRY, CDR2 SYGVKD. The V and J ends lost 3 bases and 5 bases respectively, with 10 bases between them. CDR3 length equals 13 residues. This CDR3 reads CAISDTGGETQYF. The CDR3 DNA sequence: TGTGCCATCAGTGATACCGGGGGCGAGACCCAGTACTTC.

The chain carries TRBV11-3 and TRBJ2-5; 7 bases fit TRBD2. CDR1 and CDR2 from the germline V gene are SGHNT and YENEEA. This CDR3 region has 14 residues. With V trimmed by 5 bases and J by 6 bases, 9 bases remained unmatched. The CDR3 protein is CASSQGPGGKTQYF. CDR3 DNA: TGTGCCAGCAGCCAAGGTCCGGGGGGAAAGACCCAGTACTTC. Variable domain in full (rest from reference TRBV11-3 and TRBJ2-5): EAGVVQSPRYKIIEKKQPVAFWCNPISGHNTLYWYLQNLGQGPELLIRYENEEAVDDSQLPKDRFSAERLKGVDSTLKIQPAELGDSAVYLCASSQGPGGKTQYFGPGTRLLVL.